The 14 T cell receptor beta chains given below trace back to one sample, sequenced in a study of control samples from healthy donors and cancer patients. Repertoires were generated with immunoSEQ multiplex PCR, while TCRdb's copy carries only in-frame clones and drops some. The table records approximately 52,000 clones, roughly 86% of them present only once. Sequencing was performed on blood. These receptors came from a middle-aged man in good health.

Remarks on this clone: Compared with germline, one end of the junction differs, possibly owing to a read error. The rearrangement uses TRBV3-1 (or the pseudogene TRBV3-2) and TRBJ1-5; no clear D gene. This CDR3 spans 13 amino acids. CDR1 LGHDT and CDR2 YNNKEL come from the germline V gene (reference sequence). The CDR3 spells CASSKDPNQPQHF. For the CDR3, the DNA is TGTGCCAGCAGCAAAGACCCCAATCAGCCCCAGCATTTT.

This chain uses TRBV6-6 with TRBJ2-7, with TRBD2 matching over 10 bases. CDR3 length: 13 amino acids. Trimming took 0 bases from V and 9 from J; bases not matched to a gene: 2. Germline assignment: CDR1 MNHNY and CDR2 SVGAGI (reference sequence). The CDR3 sequence: CASSYSASGRQYF. For the CDR3, the DNA is TGTGCCAGCAGTTACTCGGCTAGCGGGAGGCAGTACTTC.

The chain recombines TRBV6-2 or TRBV6-3 with TRBJ2-7, with 9 bases that match TRBD2. V was pared by 4 bases and J by 6 bases, with 10 bases of the junction left unmatched. The CDR3 loop spans 15 amino acids. Germline-derived CDR1 and CDR2 are MNHEY and SVGEGT. The chain's CDR3 is CASSSFGSSGSEQYF. The CDR3 DNA reads as TGTGCCAGCAGTTCCTTTGGTAGTAGCGGGAGCGAGCAGTACTTC.

V gene TRBV5-1 combines with J gene TRBJ2-5; 9 bases agree with TRBD2. The CDR3 extends over 15 amino acids. The ends lost 1 base at V and 5 bases at J; junction bases unmatched: 6. CDR1 SGHRS and CDR2 YFSETQ come from the germline V gene. The CDR3: CASSLRLAALETQYF. CDR3 sequence (DNA): TGCGCCAGCAGCTTGCGACTAGCGGCTTTGGAGACCCAGTACTTC.

The chain combines TRBV9 with TRBJ2-2, with 9 bases that match TRBD1. V lost 3 bases, J lost 5 bases, and 5 bases stayed unmatched. Per germline, CDR1 SGDLS and CDR2 YYNGEE. The CDR3 totals 15 residues. For the CDR3, the DNA is TGTGCCAGCAGCGCTACAGGGGGCCTAACCGGGGAGCTGTTTTTT. Translation: CASSATGGLTGELFF.

This chain connects TRBV28 to TRBJ1-2; D unclear. The CDR3 is 12 residues long. Trimming left V 6 bases short and J 8 bases short, with 13 bases between. Germline-derived CDR1 and CDR2 are MDHEN and SYDVKM. The CDR3 DNA follows: TGTGCCAGCAGGCCCTCGCGGAGGGGCTACACCTTC. Its protein product is CASRPSRRGYTF.

The rearrangement joins TRBV6-5 to TRBJ2-3, with a possible D match to TRBD2 (5 bases). This CDR3 has 14 amino acids. V was cut by 6 bases and J by 2 bases, with 12 bases left in between. CDR1 and CDR2 (germline): MNHEY, SVGAGI. The CDR3 protein is CASSPDYFTDTQYF. CDR3 sequence (DNA): TGTGCCAGCAGCCCCGACTACTTCACAGATACGCAGTATTTT.

V and J are TRBV7-2 and TRBJ1-1; the match to TRBD1 covers 8 bases. There are 14 residues in the CDR3. Trimming at V came to 3 bases and at J to 5 bases, leaving 5 bases not matched to a gene. From germline, CDR1 is SGHTA and CDR2 FQGNSA. CDR3 sequence: CASSFGTGRTEAFF. CDR3 in DNA: TGTGCCAGCAGCTTCGGGACAGGCAGGACTGAAGCTTTCTTT.

The chain employs TRBV7-8 and TRBJ2-5, with D uncertain. Germline loops: CDR1 SGHVS, CDR2 FQNEAQ. The ends were cut back, 1 base at V and 5 bases at J, with 8 bases in the middle. CDR3 length: 13 residues. Here the CDR3 reads CASSLGAAETQYF. The CDR3 DNA reads TGTGCCAGCAGCTTAGGAGCCGCCGAGACCCAGTACTTC.

V gene TRBV12-3 or TRBV12-4 combines with J gene TRBJ2-2, with no clear D. The V end lost 3 bases, the J end lost 7 bases, and 9 bases lay between the germline ends. CDR3 size: 13 residues. CDR3 residues: CASSFGGGGELFF. CDR3 sequence (DNA): TGTGCCAGCAGTTTTGGCGGCGGCGGGGAGCTGTTTTTT.

This clone was seen only once. The chain employs TRBV2 and TRBJ2-7; 8 nucleotides match TRBD1. J gave up 1 base and V 3 bases, and 5 bases lay outside the gene matches. The length of the CDR3 is 15 residues. Germline V lookup: CDR1 SNHLY, CDR2 FYNNEI. The CDR3 is CASSEGTGLSYEQYF. CDR3 coding DNA: TGTGCCAGCAGTGAGGGGACAGGACTGTCCTACGAGCAGTACTTC. The full variable domain, its missing parts supplied by reference TRBV2 and TRBJ2-7, is EPEVTQTPSHQVTQMGQEVILRCVPISNHLYFYWYRQILGQKVEFLVSFYNNEISEKSEIFDDQFSVERPDGSNFTLKIRSTKLEDSAMYFCASSEGTGLSYEQYFGPGTRLTVT.

This rearrangement joins TRBV15 to TRBJ2-1; 11 bases align to TRBD2. CDR3 size: 15 residues. The ends lost 1 base at V and 9 bases at J; junction bases unmatched: 5. Germline lookup yields CDR1 LNHNV and CDR2 YYDKDF (reference sequence). CDR3 sequence: CATSRGTSGSGEQFF. The CDR3 nucleotides read TGTGCCACCAGCAGAGGTACTAGCGGGAGTGGTGAGCAGTTCTTC.

The chain employs TRBV27 and TRBJ2-7, with a possible D match to TRBD2 (6 bases). The CDR3 runs to 15 residues. Germline V CDR1 and CDR2: MNHEY, SMNVEV (reference sequence). V lost 5 bases and J lost 5, with 19 bases in between. CDR3 loop: CASSLLLGGNNEQYF. CDR3 in DNA: TGTGCCAGCAGTCTCCTCCTGGGGGGTAACAACGAGCAGTACTTC.

The gene calls are TRBV28 and TRBJ1-5; TRBD1 is a possible D gene (5 bases). This CDR3 spans 12 amino acids. Germline V gene lookup returns CDR1 MDHEN and CDR2 SYDVKM. V was pared by 5 bases and J by 4 bases, with 6 bases between. CDR3 nucleotide sequence: TGTGCCAGCAGTGGGGGAAATCAGCCCCAGCATTTT. Translated: CASSGGNQPQHF.